This entry describes one TCR beta chain. This record belongs to a study of blood T cell repertoires in COVID-19. Whole-study context: The United States, Italy and Spain supplied acute and convalescent COVID-19 samples.

The length of the CDR3 is 19 residues. With 2 bases clipped from V and 2 bases from J, the junction kept 8 bases outside the gene matches. Germline V CDR1 and CDR2: SGHTA, FQGNSA. Ages ranged from roughly 18 to 95 years, with residence in approximately 23 US areas. Categorization into cohorts depended on clinical history that participants reported. In the original processing: Reference gene primers were amplified, and this amplification served to estimate nucleated cell counts. Method: immunoSEQ multiplex PCR; TCRdb's copy keeps in-frame clones and lacks some. V, J and clone size reflect that table, while D and trimming were determined from the DNA. Among approximately 180,000 clones listed, under 80% were seen once.

This chain joins TRBV7-2 and TRBJ2-1, with 14 positions matching TRBD2. The clonotype was recovered from a woman between 50 and 59 years old with acute COVID-19. Specimen: PBMCs or T cells enriched from blood (not recorded which). Here the CDR3 DNA reads TGTGCCAGCAGCTTAAGACCACCGGGACTAGCGGGAGCCTACAATGAGCAGTTCTTC. This sequence encodes CASSLRPPGLAGAYNEQFF.